These 22 T cell receptor beta chains originate from one sample sequenced in a study of control samples from healthy donors and cancer patients. The assay was immunoSEQ multiplex PCR, and TCRdb's table has in-frame clones only and misses some. The table includes about 180,000 clones, over 85% detected once. The specimen was blood. The receptor source for this set is a man aged 25-45 years in good health.

The chain joins TRBV5-4 to TRBJ1-2; 7 bases agree with TRBD1. The CDR3 is 15 residues long. V dropped 0 bases and J dropped 0; count of bases not matched to a gene: 2. Germline V gene data show CDR1 as SGHNT and CDR2 as YYREEE (reference sequence). DNA of the CDR3: TGTGCCAGCAGCTTGGGAGGGACAGCTAACTATGGCTACACCTTC. It translates to CASSLGGTANYGYTF. Complete variable domain (other parts from reference TRBV5-4 and TRBJ1-2): ETGVTQSPTHLIKTRGQQVTLRCSSQSGHNTVSWYQQALGQGPQFIFQYYREEENGRGNFPPRFSGLQFPNYSSELNVNALELDDSALYLCASSLGGTANYGYTFGSGTRLTVV.

This chain connects TRBV27 to TRBJ2-2, with TRBD1 identical over 8 bases. Germline V gene sequence: CDR1 MNHEY, CDR2 SMNVEV (reference sequence). There are 17 residues in the CDR3. The V segment lost 3 bases and the J segment 5 bases; nucleotides outside the gene matches: 11. DNA of the CDR3: TGTGCCAGCAGTTTCGGGATTCAGGGGGCAGAAACCGGGGAGCTGTTTTTT. This encodes CASSFGIQGAETGELFF.

This chain links TRBV13 with TRBJ1-5; possible D gene TRBD1, 6 bases. Deletions cut 3 bases from V and 5 bases from J, with 20 bases between. Looked up from germline, CDR1 is PRHDT and CDR2 is FYEKMQ (reference sequence). This CDR3 has 17 amino acids. The CDR3 DNA reads as TGTGCCAGCAGCTTGACTAGGGGGGCAGGGTTGGATCAGCCCCAGCATTTT. Protein: CASSLTRGAGLDQPQHF.

This clone came up once. The chain carries TRBV4-3 and TRBJ2-5; 14 nucleotides match TRBD2. The CDR3 is 16 residues long. CDR1 LGHNA and CDR2 YSLEER come from the germline V gene. V lost 5 bases, J lost 5 bases, and 7 bases stayed unmatched. This CDR3 is CASSYRTSGGTETQYF. CDR3 nucleotides: TGCGCCAGCAGCTATAGGACTAGCGGGGGGACTGAGACCCAGTACTTC.

This clone has only a few counts. The rearrangement uses TRBV6-5 and TRBJ1-6, with D hard to call. CDR3 size: 14 residues. V gave up 9 bases and J gave up 7 bases, with 16 bases separating them. The germline CDR1 and CDR2 sequences are MNHEY and SVGAGI. The CDR3 protein is CASAGPSANSPLHF. In nucleotides, the CDR3 is TGTGCCAGTGCCGGGCCCTCAGCAAATTCACCCCTCCACTTT.

This chain links TRBV11-1 with TRBJ1-1, with D perhaps matching TRBD1 (5 bases). Germline V lookup: CDR1 SGHAT, CDR2 FQDESV (reference sequence). Trimming pared 7 bases from V and 4 bases from J, leaving 19 bases between. CDR3 length: 15 residues. The CDR3 region has the DNA TGTGCCAGCATTTCCCGCACAGGTGAACGCACTGAAGCTTTCTTT. Amino acids: CASISRTGERTEAFF.

The CDR3 sequence: CASSLTGRSGYTF. CDR3 DNA sequence: TGTGCCAGCAGCCTGACAGGACGATCTGGCTACACCTTC. V is TRBV14 and J is TRBJ1-2; TRBD1 is a possible D gene (6 bases). Germline CDR1 SGHDN, CDR2 FVKESK. CDR3 size: 13 residues. With 4 bases removed from V and 7 bases from J, the gap between germline ends came to 13 bases.

The chain uses TRBV24-1 and TRBJ2-5, with 8 bases lining up with TRBD2. The germline gives CDR1 KGHDR, CDR2 SFDVKD. Unmatched junction bases numbered 12, after V lost 10 bases and J lost 3 bases. This CDR3 contains 15 residues. CDR3 nucleotides: TGTGCCACAAGCGATCCACGAGCGGGAGAAGAGACCCAGTACTTC. Amino acid sequence: CATSDPRAGEETQYF.

The rearrangement uses TRBV7-8 and TRBJ1-1; tentatively, D is TRBD1 (5 bases). Trimming removed 4 bases at V and 11 bases at J, with 14 bases between. The CDR3 contains 12 residues. Looked up from germline, CDR1 is SGHVS and CDR2 is FQNEAQ. The CDR3 sequence: CASSSGHGGAFF. The CDR3 DNA reads as TGTGCCAGCAGCTCAGGACACGGTGGGGCTTTCTTT.

The chain couples TRBV10-2 to TRBJ1-3, with a tentative D call TRBD1 (5 bases). The CDR3 loop spans 14 amino acids. CDR1 is WSHSY, CDR2 SAAADI, per germline. The V end lost 3 bases, the J end lost 4 bases, and 10 bases lay between the germline ends. Written as DNA, the CDR3 is TGCGCCAGCAGTGATTCAGGGTACGGAAACACCATATATTTT. This sequence encodes CASSDSGYGNTIYF.

This clone was picked up a small number of times. The chain employs TRBV6-4 and TRBJ1-5, with D perhaps matching TRBD1 (6 bases). V dropped 9 bases and J dropped 6 bases, with 24 bases sitting between them. The CDR3 runs to 16 residues. Germline V gives CDR1 MRHNA, CDR2 SNTAGT. The CDR3 nucleotides are TGTGCCAGAGATACCCAAGACAAGGGGGGTTGTCAGCCCCAGCATTTT. Protein sequence: CARDTQDKGGCQPQHF.

The chain carries TRBV12-3 or TRBV12-4 and TRBJ2-7; D possibly corresponds to TRBD1 (6 bases). The CDR3 has 12 amino acids. V was clipped by 5 bases and J by 6 bases, with 11 bases between them. DNA of the CDR3: TGTGCCAGCAGTCCAGGGACACGCGAGCAGTACTTC. Its translation: CASSPGTREQYF.

The J gene is TRBJ1-4, the V gene TRBV5-1; TRBD1 might be the D (5 bases). The CDR3 sequence is 14 residues long. Germline loops: CDR1 SGHRS, CDR2 YFSETQ. Trimming shortened V by 0 bases and J by 6 bases, and 9 bases separated the two germline ends. The CDR3 nucleotides read TGCGCCAGCAGCTTGGGGGGGATAGATGAAAAACTGTTTTTT. Protein sequence: CASSLGGIDEKLFF.

The V gene is TRBV19, the J gene TRBJ2-1; D is perhaps TRBD2 (6 bases). Germline CDR1 and CDR2: LNHDA and SQIVND (reference sequence). V lost 1 base to trimming and J lost 8 bases, with 15 bases between them. The CDR3 has 15 residues. In DNA form, the CDR3 reads TGTGCCAGTAGTATAGCTGGGGGGAAAGGAGATGAGCAGTTCTTC. It is translated as CASSIAGGKGDEQFF.

This rearrangement joins TRBV2 to TRBJ1-1, with D hard to call. The germline V gene has CDR1 SNHLY and CDR2 FYNNEI. Trimming removed 6 bases at V and 0 bases at J, with 2 bases between. The CDR3 sequence is 11 residues long. The CDR3 reads CASSVNTEAFF. The CDR3 DNA reads TGTGCCAGCAGCGTGAACACTGAAGCTTTCTTT.

The genes are TRBV7-9 and TRBJ2-3, with D perhaps TRBD1 (6 bases). Trimming pared 1 base from V and 5 bases from J, leaving 10 bases between. Germline CDR1 and CDR2: SEHNR and FQNEAQ (reference sequence). This CDR3 is 14 amino acids long. The CDR3: CASSLGQGRDTQYF. The CDR3 region has the DNA TGTGCCAGCAGCTTAGGTCAGGGGCGAGATACGCAGTATTTT.

This clone has more than one count but fewer than ten. V usage is TRBV14 and J usage is TRBJ2-5; D gene ambiguous. This CDR3 is built from 15 residues. Germline lookup yields CDR1 SGHDN and CDR2 FVKESK. V dropped 4 bases and J dropped 4 bases, with 16 bases sitting between them. The CDR3 reads CASSPLGQSGETQYF. The CDR3 bases are TGTGCCAGCAGCCCCCTCGGCCAATCGGGAGAGACCCAGTACTTC.

CDR3 bases: TGTGCCAGCAGTTTCGCAGGGTCTAACTATGGCTACACCTTC. This gives the protein CASSFAGSNYGYTF. The gene calls are TRBV27 and TRBJ1-2; possible D gene TRBD1, 5 bases. Trimming shortened V by 3 bases and J by 0 bases, and 8 bases separated the two germline ends. The CDR3 has 14 residues. CDR1 and CDR2 from the germline V gene are MNHEY and SMNVEV (reference sequence).

V usage is TRBV13 and J usage is TRBJ2-3; 9 bases align to TRBD2. With V trimmed by 1 base and J by 1 base, 0 bases remained unmatched. The CDR3 has 15 residues. Per the germline V gene, CDR1 is PRHDT and CDR2 is FYEKMQ (reference sequence). CDR3 bases: TGTGCCAGCAGCTTAGAGCGGGGGGGCACAGATACGCAGTATTTT. Its protein product is CASSLERGGTDTQYF. The whole variable domain, remainder taken from reference TRBV13 and TRBJ2-3, is AAGVIQSPRHLIKEKRETATLKCYPIPRHDTVYWYQQGPGQDPQFLISFYEKMQSDKGSIPDRFSAQQFSDYHSELNMSSLELGDSALYFCASSLERGGTDTQYFGPGTRLTVL.

V and J are TRBV5-6 and TRBJ2-7, with 8 bases fitting TRBD1. Germline loops: CDR1 SGHDT, CDR2 YYEEEE. The CDR3 sequence is 13 residues long. V shed 3 bases and J 4 bases; nucleotides not matched to a gene: 3. The CDR3 here is CASSWDRSYEQYF. CDR3 in DNA: TGTGCCAGCAGCTGGGACAGGAGTTACGAGCAGTACTTC.

CDR3 in DNA: TGTGCCAGCAAACAGGGAGCTCTCGGAGTGGGGGGCTACACCTTC. It codes for CASKQGALGVGGYTF. The chain employs TRBV2 and TRBJ1-2; D is perhaps TRBD1 (6 bases). The V and J ends lost 7 bases and 8 bases respectively, with 23 bases between them. CDR3 length: 15 amino acids. Germline values: CDR1 SNHLY, CDR2 FYNNEI.

The rearrangement links TRBV7-9 to TRBJ2-5, with D possibly TRBD1 on 6 matching bases. From germline, CDR1 is SEHNR and CDR2 FQNEAQ (reference sequence). Trimming shortened V by 1 base and J by 2 bases, and 8 bases separated the two germline ends. CDR3 length: 14 amino acids. The CDR3 sequence: CASSLDGQQETQYF. In DNA form, the CDR3 reads TGTGCCAGCAGCTTAGATGGACAGCAAGAGACCCAGTACTTC.